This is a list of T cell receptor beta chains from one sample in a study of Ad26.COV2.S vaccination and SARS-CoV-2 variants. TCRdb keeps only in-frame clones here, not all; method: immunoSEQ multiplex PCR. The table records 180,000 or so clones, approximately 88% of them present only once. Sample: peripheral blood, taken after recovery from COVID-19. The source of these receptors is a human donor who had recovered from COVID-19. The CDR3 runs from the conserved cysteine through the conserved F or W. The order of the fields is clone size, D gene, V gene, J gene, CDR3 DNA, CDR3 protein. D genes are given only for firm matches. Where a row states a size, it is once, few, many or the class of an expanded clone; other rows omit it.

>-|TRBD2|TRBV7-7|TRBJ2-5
TGTGCCAGCAGCTTAGGATTGCTCCTGGCAGGCGGGGGAGAGACCCAGTACTTC
CASSLGLLLAGGGETQYF
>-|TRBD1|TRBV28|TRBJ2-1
TGTGCCAGCAGTTCCCTCCGGGACAGGGCAATAAATGAGCAGTTCTTC
CASSSLRDRAINEQFF
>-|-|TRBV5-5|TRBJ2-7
TGTGCCAGCAGCCCGGAAAATCGCGGAACCTACGAGCAGTACTTC
CASSPENRGTYEQYF
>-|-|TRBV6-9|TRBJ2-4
TGTGCCAGCAGGCGCCGGACAGCCTTAGCCAAAAACATTCAGTACTTC
CASRRRTALAKNIQYF
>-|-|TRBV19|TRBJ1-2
TGTGCCAGTAGTATCAGGGGTTACACAATCCTCAACTATGGCTACACCTTC
CASSIRGYTILNYGYTF
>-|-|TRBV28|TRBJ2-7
TGTGCCAGCAGCCCCGGGCCCTCCTACGAGCAGTACTTC
CASSPGPSYEQYF
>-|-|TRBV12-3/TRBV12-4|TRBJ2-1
TGTGCCAGCAGTTGGCGGTATTGGAATGAGCAGTTCTTC
CASSWRYWNEQFF
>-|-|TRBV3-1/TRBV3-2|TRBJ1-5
TGTGCCAGCAGCCAAGCGAACGGAGGAGCTCAGCCCCAGCATTTT
CASSQANGGAQPQHF
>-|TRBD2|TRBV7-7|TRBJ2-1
TGTGCTAGCAGCTTAGCCTCGGATAGCGGGGGACACTACAATGAGCAGTTCTTC
CASSLASDSGGHYNEQFF
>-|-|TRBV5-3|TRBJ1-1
TGTGCCAGAAGCTTAGAGACTGAAGCTTTCTTT
CARSLETEAFF
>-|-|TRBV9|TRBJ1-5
TGTGCCAGCAGCGTAGATTCAGGGAATGATCAGCCCCAGCATTTT
CASSVDSGNDQPQHF
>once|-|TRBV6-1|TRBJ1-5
TGTGCCAGCAGTGAAGCGCTCGGGGAGGCAGGCAATCAGCCCCAGCATTTT
CASSEALGEAGNQPQHF
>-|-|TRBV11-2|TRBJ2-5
TGTGCCAGCAGCTTAGCGCAAGAGACCCAGTACTTC
CASSLAQETQYF
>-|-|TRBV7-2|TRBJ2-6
TGTGCCAGCAGCACACAAAGGCTAGCGTTGGCTGGGGCCAACGTCCTGACTTTC
CASSTQRLALAGANVLTF
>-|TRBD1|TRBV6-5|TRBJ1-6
TGTGCCAGCAGTACCCGAACAGGGGAATCACCCCTCCACTTT
CASSTRTGESPLHF
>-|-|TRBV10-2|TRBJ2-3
TGCGCCAGTCTCTCACAGGGCTTCACAGATACGCAGTATTTT
CASLSQGFTDTQYF
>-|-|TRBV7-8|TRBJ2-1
TGTGCCAGCAGCTTAGGACTGACTAGTAAGCAGTTCTTC
CASSLGLTSKQFF
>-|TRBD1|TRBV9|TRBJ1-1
TGTGCCAGCACCCAGGGGGATTGGGACACTGAAGCTTTCTTT
CASTQGDWDTEAFF
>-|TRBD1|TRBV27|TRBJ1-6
TGTGCCAGCAAGTCCGGAGGGGGCGCATCAAGAAGTTCACCCCTCCACTTT
CASKSGGGASRSSPLHF
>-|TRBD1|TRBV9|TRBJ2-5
TGTGCCAGCAGCCAAGCCGGGACAGTGCAAGAGACCCAGTACTTC
CASSQAGTVQETQYF
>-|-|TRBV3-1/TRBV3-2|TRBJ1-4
TGTGCCAGCAGCCCTAGCTGGGGTGCGGGAAAACTGTTTTTT
CASSPSWGAGKLFF
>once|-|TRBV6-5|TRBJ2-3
TGTGCCAGCACCCAAGACAGGATCACAGATACGCAGTATTTT
CASTQDRITDTQYF
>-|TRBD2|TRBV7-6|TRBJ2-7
TGTGCCAGCAGCCCCGGACTAGGAGTGGTCGAGCAGTACTTC
CASSPGLGVVEQYF
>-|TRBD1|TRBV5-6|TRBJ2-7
TGTGCCAGCAGCCCCGACAGGGTCCCGGTACCCTACGAGCAGTACTTC
CASSPDRVPVPYEQYF
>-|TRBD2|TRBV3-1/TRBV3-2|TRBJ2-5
TGTGCCAGCAGCCAAGTCGCCGTATTGGGAGGGCCTTCCGGTGAGACCCAGTACTTC
CASSQVAVLGGPSGETQYF
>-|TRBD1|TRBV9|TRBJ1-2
TGTGCCAGCAGCCCTCAGAGACAGGGCCTGGGCGGCTACACCTTC
CASSPQRQGLGGYTF
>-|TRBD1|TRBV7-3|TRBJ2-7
TGTGCCAGCAGCCCGGGACAGGGAAACGAGCAGTACTTC
CASSPGQGNEQYF
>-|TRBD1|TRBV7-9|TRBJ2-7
TGTGCCAGCAGCCCCCGGGACAGGGGGCACGAGCAGTACTTC
CASSPRDRGHEQYF
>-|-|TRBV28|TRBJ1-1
TGTGCCAGCAATCCTTACTGGGGGGTGAACACTGAAGCTTTCTTT
CASNPYWGVNTEAFF
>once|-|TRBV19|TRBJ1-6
TGTGCCAGTAGTATTGGGGGGGGGAGCTCCTATAATTCACCCCTCCACTTT
CASSIGGGSSYNSPLHF
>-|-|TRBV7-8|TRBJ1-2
TGTGCCAGCAGCTTGGGTCCAGGGCCCTATGGCTACACCTTC
CASSLGPGPYGYTF
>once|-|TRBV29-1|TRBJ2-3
TGCAGCGTTGACACAGGGTCTACCCGCACAGATACGCAGTATTTT
CSVDTGSTRTDTQYF
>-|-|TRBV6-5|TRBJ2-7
TGTGCCAGCTCCCCAGGGGCGAAGACCTCCTACGAGCAGTACTTC
CASSPGAKTSYEQYF
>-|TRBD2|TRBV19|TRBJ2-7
TGTGCCAGTAGTGGGACTAGTTGGGGATTTGGCGAGCAGTACTTC
CASSGTSWGFGEQYF
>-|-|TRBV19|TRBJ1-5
TGTGCCAGTAGTCCGTACAGGTATAGCAATCAGCCCCAGCATTTT
CASSPYRYSNQPQHF
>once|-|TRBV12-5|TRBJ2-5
TGTGCTAGTGGTTTGGATCGTTTAGTGGGCAAAGAGACCCAGTACTTC
CASGLDRLVGKETQYF
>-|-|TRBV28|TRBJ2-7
TGTGCCAGCAGTTACCTCCTTTCTACTGGGTATCAGCCCTCCTACGAGCAGTACTTC
CASSYLLSTGYQPSYEQYF
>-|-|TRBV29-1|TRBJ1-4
TGCAGCGTTGAGATGGCAACTAATGAAAAACTGTTTTTT
CSVEMATNEKLFF
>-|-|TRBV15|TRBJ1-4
TGTGCCACCAGCAGAGATCCCGGGGGTGAGAAACTGTTTTTT
CATSRDPGGEKLFF
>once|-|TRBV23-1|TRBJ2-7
TGCGCCAGCAGTCAAAAGAGGGGTCCCTACGAGCAGTACTTC
CASSQKRGPYEQYF
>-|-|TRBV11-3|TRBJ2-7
TGTGCCAGCAGCTTAGGACGGGGCTCCTACGAGCAGTACTTC
CASSLGRGSYEQYF
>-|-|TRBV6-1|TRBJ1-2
TGTGCCAGCAGTGAGATATCCAACTATGGCTACACCTTC
CASSEISNYGYTF
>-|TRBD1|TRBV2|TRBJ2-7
TGTGCCAGCAGGCTCTTCGGACAGGTCTACGAGCAGTACTTC
CASRLFGQVYEQYF
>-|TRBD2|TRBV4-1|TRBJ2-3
TGCGCCAGCAGCCAATATGCGGGGGGGCAAGATACGCAGTATTTT
CASSQYAGGQDTQYF
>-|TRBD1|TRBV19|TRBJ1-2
TGTGCCAGTAGTTTTACAGGGGTAAATGGCTACACCTTC
CASSFTGVNGYTF
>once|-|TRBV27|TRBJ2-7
TGTGCCAGCAGTTTGACGGCAGGCGACTCCTACGAGCAGTACTTC
CASSLTAGDSYEQYF
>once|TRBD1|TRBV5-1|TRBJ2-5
TGCGCCAGCAGCTTAACAGGACAGGAACAAGAGACCCAGTACTTC
CASSLTGQEQETQYF
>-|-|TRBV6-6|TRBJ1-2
TGTGCCAGCAGGATGGACAGCTATGGCTACACCTTC
CASRMDSYGYTF
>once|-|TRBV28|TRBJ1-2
TGTGCCAGCAGTCCCCGAAGGGTCAGGTATGGCTACACCTTC
CASSPRRVRYGYTF
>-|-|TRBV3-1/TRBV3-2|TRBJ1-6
TGTGCCAGCAGCCAAGTAGGCAGGCTACCCCTCCACTTT
CASSQVGRLPLHF
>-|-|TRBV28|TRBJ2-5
TGTGCCAGCAGTTTAGGGGGCCAAGAGACCCAGTACTTC
CASSLGGQETQYF
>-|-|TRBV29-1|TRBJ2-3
TGCAGCGTTGAAGGCAGGGGCTTAACAGATACGCAGTATTTT
CSVEGRGLTDTQYF
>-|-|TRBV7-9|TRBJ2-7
TGTGCCAGCAGCCCCGTGGGGGGGCCCTACGAGCAGTACTTC
CASSPVGGPYEQYF